This T cell receptor beta chain was captured by sequencing in a study of T cells in Graves' hyperthyroidism and ophthalmopathy (dated by TCRdb to about 2019). Looking at the study overall: Peripheral blood samples were taken at initial diagnosis, before any treatment was given. TCR Vbeta CDR3 sequencing of 140 or so peripheral blood samples (under 45 ophthalmopathy, about 80 hyperthyroidism and approximately 17 progressor patients) is reported in the paper. Whether ophthalmopathy could be predicted prospectively was tested in an independent validation cohort made up of 18 hyperthyroidism patients plus 17 patients who later progressed to ophthalmopathy. A discovery cohort of 95 to 100 patients, about 43 with Graves' ophthalmopathy and about 58 with stable Graves' hyperthyroidism, was used to find distinguishing TCR V-J signatures. Following sampling, methimazole starting at 30 mg daily was given to hyperthyroidism patients, and high-dose intravenous methylprednisolone was given to ophthalmopathy patients. In roughly six Graves' hyperthyroidism patients, the study also compared T-cell repertoires from thyroid tissue with T-cell repertoires from blood. For training and testing, the approximately 92 patients in the discovery cohort were randomly divided in a 7:3 ratio. General findings and caveats noted by the study authors: Ophthalmopathy was separated from stable hyperthyroidism by a 13 V-J signature model, with 87.88% sensitivity and 81% to 83% specificity obtained in cross-validation and 80%/75% obtained in testing. Sample size was not statistically predetermined, and blinding of investigators to group allocation was not performed. Most expanded thyroid clonotypes (frequency above 0.001) were also found in blood, which suggests that blood repertoires may mirror thyroid immune responses. During validation, the model predicted progression to ophthalmopathy a median of roughly 7.1 months ahead of onset, with around 71% sensitivity and 72% to 85% specificity.

The germline V and J ends show losses of 5 bases and 6 bases respectively, and no gene match explains 14 bases of the junction. The CDR3 covers 17 residues, taking in both the cysteine and the phenylalanine. Solely the CDR3 DNA is kept, with 51 bases framed from the first base. CDR1 and CDR2, looked up from the germline V gene (reference sequence), are DFQATT and SNEGSKA. Amplification of TCR beta CDR3 regions was carried out from RNA transcripts. The TCR CDR3 was subjected to a first round of RT-PCR using the HTBI primer set and the Qiagen OneStep RT-PCR kit. Libraries were constructed in a second round of multiplex PCR, after which size selection and purification were performed. The libraries were sequenced on an Illumina HiSeq2000 using paired-end 100 bp reads. Per the authors' processing: SOAPnuke was used to process the raw data, throwing out any read that contained adapters or uncalled bases, had a mean Phred below 15, or lacked an exact constant-primer or identifier match. COPE v1.2.5 was used to merge the high-quality paired reads, and each unique nucleotide sequence was defined as a clonotype. MiTCR v1.1 was used to align the clonotypes against IMGT TRBV, TRBD and TRBJ reference segments. Only V-J combinations with frequency above 0.0001, covering 99% to 99.2% of repertoires, were analysed. A TCS score was defined as the ratio between F50 (clonal expansion) and ExV (chaos), using BLOSUM62-based TCRdist between CDR3 peptides within each V-J. Welch's t-statistics and random forest reduced fewer than 600 V-J features to 10 to 15, which were used in a naive Bayes classifier (R e1071). TCRdb trimmed the raw reads at Q25, called clones with MiXCR and kept productive beta chains. Under each unique CDR3 protein, matching rows form one entry showing the most common genes and DNA. The V and J calls follow TCRdb's processing rather than the paper's. The sample data list around 250,000 distinct CDR3 sequences, and approximately 15% of these were observed just once. Of the sample, about an eighth is held by the ten largest clones.

The hyperthyroidism patients were between 18 and 65 years old and newly diagnosed, with a disease duration of less than 2 months. Exclusion was applied to patients with uncontrolled infections, other autoimmune diseases, pregnancy or lactation. Clinical symptoms, serum thyroxine and TRAb, thyroid ultrasound, and orbital computed tomography formed the basis for the diagnoses. Blood from progressor patients was collected at the time of first diagnosis with hyperthyroidism, before any ophthalmopathy symptoms had appeared. PBMCs were isolated from about 10 ml of fresh peripheral blood by Ficoll-Paque density gradient centrifugation. Progressor patients were initially diagnosed with Graves' hyperthyroidism and developed ophthalmopathy during follow-up. Trizol reagent was used to extract total RNA, and RNA quality was then checked on an Agilent 2100 Bioanalyzer. This clonotype has a handful of counts. The specificity of this receptor is unknown. No base quality values were provided; no much bigger clone lies one nucleotide off.

The rearrangement combines TRBV20-1 with TRBJ1-5; TRBD1 fits 12 bases in the junction. This sequence was found in a woman aged 40-49 years with Graves' hyperthyroidism that later progressed to Graves' ophthalmopathy. The sequencing input was blood. The DNA sequence reads TGCAGTGCTTTCCGGGACAGGGGGCGCAGGCCTCCTCAGCCCCAGCATTTT. The encoded protein is CSAFRDRGRRPPQPQHF.